This T cell receptor beta chain was sequenced for a study of T cells in Graves' hyperthyroidism and ophthalmopathy. What was amplified from RNA transcripts were TCR beta CDR3 regions. Researchers ran a first-round RT-PCR on the TCR CDR3 using the HTBI primer set. Using its own MiXCR run on the multiplex PCR reads, TCRdb lists one record per CDR3 protein. Found here are nearly 600,000 distinct CDR3 sequences, around 14% of them singletons; the top ten hold roughly 6.9%. V was pared by 6 bases and J by 6 bases, with 12 bases between. The CDR3 extends over 13 amino acids. Germline lookup yields CDR1 MDHEN and CDR2 SYDVKM. There are many counts of this clonotype.

Sequences were obtained from blood. The V and J genes are TRBV28 and TRBJ1-5, with D maybe TRBD1 (5 bases). The receptor was derived from a woman younger than 35 with Graves' ophthalmopathy. CDR3 residues: CASRGEVRQPQHF. The DNA for the CDR3 is TGTGCCAGCAGGGGGGAGGTTCGTCAGCCCCAGCATTTT.